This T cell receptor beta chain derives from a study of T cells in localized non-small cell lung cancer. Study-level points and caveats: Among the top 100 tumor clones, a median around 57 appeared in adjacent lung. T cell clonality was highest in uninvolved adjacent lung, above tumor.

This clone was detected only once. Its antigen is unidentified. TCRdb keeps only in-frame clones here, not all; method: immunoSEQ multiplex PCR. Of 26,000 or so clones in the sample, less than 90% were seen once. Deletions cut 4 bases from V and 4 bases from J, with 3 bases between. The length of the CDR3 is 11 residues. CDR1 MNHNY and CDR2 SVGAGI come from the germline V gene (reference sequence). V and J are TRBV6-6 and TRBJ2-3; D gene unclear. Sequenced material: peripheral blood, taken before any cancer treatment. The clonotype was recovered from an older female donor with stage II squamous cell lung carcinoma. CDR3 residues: CASSSADTQYF. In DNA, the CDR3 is TGTGCCAGCAGTTCGGCAGATACGCAGTATTTT.